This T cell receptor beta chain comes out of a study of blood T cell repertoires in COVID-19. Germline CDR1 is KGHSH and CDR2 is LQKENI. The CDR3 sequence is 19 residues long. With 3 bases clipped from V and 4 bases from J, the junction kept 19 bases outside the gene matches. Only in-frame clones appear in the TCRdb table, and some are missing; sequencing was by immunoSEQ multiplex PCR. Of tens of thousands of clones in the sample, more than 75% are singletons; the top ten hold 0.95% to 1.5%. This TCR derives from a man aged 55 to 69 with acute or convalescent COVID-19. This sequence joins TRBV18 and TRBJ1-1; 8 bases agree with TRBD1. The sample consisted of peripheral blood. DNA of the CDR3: TGTGCCAGCTCACCGGGATTTTTTCAACAGGGGGTCAGGACCACTGAAGCTTTCTTT. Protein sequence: CASSPGFFQQGVRTTEAFF.